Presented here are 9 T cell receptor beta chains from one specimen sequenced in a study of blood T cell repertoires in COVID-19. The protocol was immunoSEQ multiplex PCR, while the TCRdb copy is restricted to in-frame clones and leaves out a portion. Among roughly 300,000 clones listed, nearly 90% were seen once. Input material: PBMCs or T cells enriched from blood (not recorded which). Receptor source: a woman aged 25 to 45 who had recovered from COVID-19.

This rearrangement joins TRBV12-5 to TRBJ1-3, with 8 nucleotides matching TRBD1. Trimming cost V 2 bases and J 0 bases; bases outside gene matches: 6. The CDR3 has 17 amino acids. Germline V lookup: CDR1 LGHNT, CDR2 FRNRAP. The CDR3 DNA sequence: TGTGCTAGTGGTTTGCCGACAGGGGCGGACTCTGGAAACACCATATATTTT. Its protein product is CASGLPTGADSGNTIYF. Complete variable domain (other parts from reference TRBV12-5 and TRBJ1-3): DARVTQTPRHKVTEMGQEVTMRCQPILGHNTVFWYRQTMMQGLELLAYFRNRAPLDDSGMPKDRFSAEMPDATLATLKIQPSEPRDSAVYFCASGLPTGADSGNTIYFGEGSWLTVV.

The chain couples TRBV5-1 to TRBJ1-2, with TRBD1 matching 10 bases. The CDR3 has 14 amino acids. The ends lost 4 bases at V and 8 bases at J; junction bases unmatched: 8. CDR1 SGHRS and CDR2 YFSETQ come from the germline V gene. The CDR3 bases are TGCGCCAGCAGCATCCCCGGGACAGGGGAAGGCTACACCTTC. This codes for CASSIPGTGEGYTF.

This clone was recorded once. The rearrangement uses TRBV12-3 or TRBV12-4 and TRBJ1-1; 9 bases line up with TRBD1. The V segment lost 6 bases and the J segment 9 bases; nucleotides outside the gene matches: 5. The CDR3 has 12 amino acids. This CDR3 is CASSRTGVQAFF. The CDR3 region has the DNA TGTGCCAGCAGCCGGACAGGGGTACAAGCTTTCTTT.

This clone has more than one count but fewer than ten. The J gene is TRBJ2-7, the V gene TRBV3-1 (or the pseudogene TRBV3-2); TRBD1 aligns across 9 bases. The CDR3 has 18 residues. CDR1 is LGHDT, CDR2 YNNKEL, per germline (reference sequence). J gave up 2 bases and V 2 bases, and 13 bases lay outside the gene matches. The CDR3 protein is CASSQLPIRDRAAYEQYF. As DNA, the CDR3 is TGTGCCAGCAGCCAATTGCCAATCCGGGACAGGGCGGCCTACGAGCAGTACTTC.

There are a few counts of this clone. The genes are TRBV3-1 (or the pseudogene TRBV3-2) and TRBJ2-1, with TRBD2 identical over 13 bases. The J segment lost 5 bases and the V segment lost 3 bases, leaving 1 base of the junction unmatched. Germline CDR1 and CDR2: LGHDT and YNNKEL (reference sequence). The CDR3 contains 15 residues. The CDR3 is CASSHGTSGNNEQFF. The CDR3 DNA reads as TGTGCCAGCAGCCATGGGACTAGCGGGAACAATGAGCAGTTCTTC.

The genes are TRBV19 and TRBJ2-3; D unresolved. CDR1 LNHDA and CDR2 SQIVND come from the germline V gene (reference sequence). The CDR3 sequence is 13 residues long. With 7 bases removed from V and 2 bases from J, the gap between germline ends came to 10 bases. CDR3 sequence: CASIQPNTDTQYF. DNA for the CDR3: TGTGCCAGTATACAGCCCAACACAGATACGCAGTATTTT.

CDR3 nucleotides: TGTGCCAGCAGCCGGGACAGGGGCCATTCGTGCAATCAGCCCCAGCATTTT. Its protein is CASSRDRGHSCNQPQHF. The chain has TRBV21-1 and TRBJ1-5; the table's D call, TRBD1, was not checked against the DNA. TRBV21-1 is tagged as a pseudogene. The CDR3 runs 17 residues.

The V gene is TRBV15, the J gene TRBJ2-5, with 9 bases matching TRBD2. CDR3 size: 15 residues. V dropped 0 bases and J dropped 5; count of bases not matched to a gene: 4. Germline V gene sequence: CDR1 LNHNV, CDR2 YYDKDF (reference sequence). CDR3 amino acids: CATSRDRSGRETQYF. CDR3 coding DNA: TGTGCCACCAGCAGAGATCGGAGCGGGAGGGAGACCCAGTACTTC.

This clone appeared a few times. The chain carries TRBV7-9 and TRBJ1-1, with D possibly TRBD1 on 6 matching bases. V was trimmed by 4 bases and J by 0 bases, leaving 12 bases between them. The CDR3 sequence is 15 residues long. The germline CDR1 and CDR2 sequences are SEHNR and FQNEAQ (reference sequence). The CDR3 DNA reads TGTGCCAGCAGCTCCAGAGGACAGATGAACACTGAAGCTTTCTTT. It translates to CASSSRGQMNTEAFF.